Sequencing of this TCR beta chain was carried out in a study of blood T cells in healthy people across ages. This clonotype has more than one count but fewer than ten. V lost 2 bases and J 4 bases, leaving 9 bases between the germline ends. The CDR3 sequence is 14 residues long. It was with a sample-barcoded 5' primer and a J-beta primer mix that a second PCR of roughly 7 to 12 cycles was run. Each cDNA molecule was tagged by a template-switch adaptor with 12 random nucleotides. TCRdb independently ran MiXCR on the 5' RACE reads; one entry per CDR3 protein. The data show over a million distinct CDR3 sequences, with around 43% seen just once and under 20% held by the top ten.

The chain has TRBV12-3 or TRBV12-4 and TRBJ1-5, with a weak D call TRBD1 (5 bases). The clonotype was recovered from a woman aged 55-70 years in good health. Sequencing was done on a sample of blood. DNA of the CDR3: TGTGCCAGCAGTTTACAGGGTGCGAATCAGCCCCAGCATTTT. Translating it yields CASSLQGANQPQHF.